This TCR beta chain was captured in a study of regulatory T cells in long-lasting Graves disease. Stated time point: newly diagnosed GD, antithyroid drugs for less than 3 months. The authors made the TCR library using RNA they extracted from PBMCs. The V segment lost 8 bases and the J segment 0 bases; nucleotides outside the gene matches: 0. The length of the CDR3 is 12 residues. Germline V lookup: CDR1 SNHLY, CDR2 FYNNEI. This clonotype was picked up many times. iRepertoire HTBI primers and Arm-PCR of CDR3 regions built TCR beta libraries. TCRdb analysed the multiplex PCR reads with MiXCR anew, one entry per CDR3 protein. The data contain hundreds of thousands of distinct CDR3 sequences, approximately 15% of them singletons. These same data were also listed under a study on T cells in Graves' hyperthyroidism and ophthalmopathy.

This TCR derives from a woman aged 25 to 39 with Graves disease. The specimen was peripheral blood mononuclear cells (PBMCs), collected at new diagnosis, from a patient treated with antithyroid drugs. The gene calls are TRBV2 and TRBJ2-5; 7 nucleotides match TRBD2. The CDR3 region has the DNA TGTGCCAGCCGGGGGGACCAAGAGACCCAGTACTTC. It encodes CASRGDQETQYF.